The clone carrying this T cell receptor beta chain was counted ten times or more. The target antigen is unknown. CDR3 length: 11 residues. V lost 6 bases and J lost 14, with 16 bases in between. Germline V gene lookup returns CDR1 DFQATT and CDR2 SNEGSKA (reference sequence). The data derive from a study of identical twins. TCRdb re-called the 5' RACE reads through MiXCR, storing one row per CDR3 protein. The data show hundreds of thousands of distinct CDR3 sequences, roughly 8.6% seen once. General study points: Twins' excess sharing was less marked for out-of-frame beta sequences.

Another study also made use of these data, one on yellow fever vaccine responses in identical twins. From that report: Convergence reportedly seemed to mark part of the twins' vaccine T cell response, with personalization marking the rest.

Sequencing was carried out using memory (CD45RO+) T cells sorted from blood. The chain has TRBV20-1 and TRBJ1-4, with D possibly being TRBD1 (5 bases). This sequence was found in a woman under 30 in good health. CDR3 protein: CSAGPQGRLFF. As DNA, the CDR3 is TGCAGTGCAGGGCCCCAGGGACGGCTGTTTTTT.